These T cell receptor beta chains were read from a single sample in a study of T cell responses to AZD1222 COVID-19 vaccine. Some clones are missing from TCRdb's copy, which holds only in-frame ones; the method was immunoSEQ multiplex PCR. The data hold more than 95,000 clones, with approximately 90% observed a single time. The source material was peripheral blood, sampled on day 0 of AZD1222 vaccination. The receptor source for this set is an adult in good health. Each CDR3 is given with its conserved first and last residue. The D gene is left open where the match is weak. Some rows mark clone size as missing; the rest say once, few, many or name a class of expanded clone.

v_call: TRBV19; d_call: -; clone_size: -; j_call: TRBJ1-1; cdr3_aa: CASSIGGRPEAFF; cdr3_nt: TGTGCCAGTAGTATAGGGGGCCGCCCTGAAGCTTTCTTT
v_call: TRBV28; d_call: -; clone_size: few; j_call: TRBJ1-2; cdr3_aa: CASKFRRTYGYTF; cdr3_nt: TGTGCCAGCAAGTTTCGTAGAACCTATGGCTACACCTTC
v_call: TRBV6-5; d_call: -; clone_size: once; j_call: TRBJ1-1; cdr3_aa: CASSLSRGNTEAFF; cdr3_nt: TGTGCCAGCAGTTTAAGTAGGGGGAACACTGAAGCTTTCTTT
v_call: TRBV11-3; d_call: TRBD1; clone_size: -; j_call: TRBJ2-1; cdr3_aa: CASSFSGTGGSEQFF; cdr3_nt: TGTGCCAGCAGCTTTTCCGGGACAGGGGGCAGTGAGCAGTTCTTC
v_call: TRBV19; d_call: TRBD1; clone_size: -; j_call: TRBJ2-6; cdr3_aa: CASSDGQVGGANVLTF; cdr3_nt: TGTGCCAGTAGTGACGGACAGGTTGGGGGGGCCAACGTCCTGACTTTC
v_call: TRBV11-3; d_call: -; clone_size: -; j_call: TRBJ2-5; cdr3_aa: CASSAAGPGETQYF; cdr3_nt: TGTGCCAGCAGCGCCGCAGGACCGGGGGAGACCCAGTACTTC
v_call: TRBV6-6; d_call: TRBD1; clone_size: -; j_call: TRBJ2-7; cdr3_aa: CATSAGTGPSEQYF; cdr3_nt: TGTGCCACATCGGCCGGGACAGGGCCTTCCGAGCAGTACTTC
v_call: TRBV6-5; d_call: -; clone_size: once; j_call: TRBJ2-3; cdr3_aa: CASSYYSGQPRDTQYF; cdr3_nt: TGTGCCAGCAGTTATTATAGCGGACAACCTAGGGATACGCAGTATTTT
v_call: TRBV6-5; d_call: TRBD1; clone_size: -; j_call: TRBJ1-1; cdr3_aa: CASSYRTGGVYTEAFF; cdr3_nt: TGTGCCAGCAGTTATCGGACAGGGGGCGTCTACACTGAAGCTTTCTTT
v_call: TRBV6-5; d_call: -; clone_size: -; j_call: TRBJ2-5; cdr3_aa: CASSYTVQGQETQYF; cdr3_nt: TGTGCCAGCAGTTACACCGTCCAGGGGCAAGAGACCCAGTACTTC
v_call: TRBV11-3; d_call: TRBD2; clone_size: -; j_call: TRBJ2-1; cdr3_aa: CASSSSGRADSYNEQFF; cdr3_nt: TGTGCCAGCAGCTCCAGCGGGAGGGCCGATTCCTACAATGAGCAGTTCTTC
v_call: TRBV19; d_call: -; clone_size: once; j_call: TRBJ1-5; cdr3_aa: CASSINYSNQPQHF; cdr3_nt: TGTGCCAGTAGTATAAATTATAGCAATCAGCCCCAGCATTTT
v_call: TRBV9; d_call: TRBD1; clone_size: once; j_call: TRBJ1-6; cdr3_aa: CASSVGRDRGWSPLHF; cdr3_nt: TGTGCCAGCAGCGTCGGCCGGGACAGGGGTTGGTCACCCCTCCACTTT
v_call: TRBV7-8; d_call: TRBD2; clone_size: -; j_call: TRBJ2-7; cdr3_aa: CASSPASGRVSGEQYF; cdr3_nt: TGTGCCAGCAGCCCCGCTAGCGGGAGGGTTTCGGGGGAGCAGTACTTC
v_call: TRBV19; d_call: TRBD2; clone_size: -; j_call: TRBJ2-1; cdr3_aa: CASSLRTSGNEQFF; cdr3_nt: TGTGCCAGTAGTCTTAGGACTAGCGGAAATGAGCAGTTCTTC
v_call: TRBV20-1; d_call: -; clone_size: -; j_call: TRBJ1-1; cdr3_aa: CSASRIVYGTEAFF; cdr3_nt: TGCAGTGCTAGTCGAATCGTCTACGGGACTGAAGCTTTCTTT
v_call: TRBV10-3; d_call: TRBD2; clone_size: -; j_call: TRBJ2-3; cdr3_aa: CAISEGLAGGPADTQYF; cdr3_nt: TGTGCCATCAGCGAGGGACTAGCGGGAGGGCCCGCAGATACGCAGTATTTT
v_call: TRBV29-1; d_call: -; clone_size: -; j_call: TRBJ1-1; cdr3_aa: CSVESVGTEAFF; cdr3_nt: TGCAGCGTTGAATCCGTCGGCACTGAAGCTTTCTTT
v_call: TRBV19; d_call: -; clone_size: -; j_call: TRBJ2-2; cdr3_aa: CASSIELFTGELFF; cdr3_nt: TGTGCCAGTAGTATCGAACTTTTTACCGGGGAGCTGTTTTTT
v_call: TRBV10-3; d_call: TRBD2; clone_size: -; j_call: TRBJ2-1; cdr3_aa: CAISDSGRSTNEQFF; cdr3_nt: TGTGCCATCAGTGACTCCGGGAGGTCTACGAATGAGCAGTTCTTC
v_call: TRBV6-1; d_call: -; clone_size: -; j_call: TRBJ1-3; cdr3_aa: CASSDGQGNTIYF; cdr3_nt: TGTGCCAGCAGTGACGGACAGGGAAACACCATATATTTT
v_call: TRBV4-2; d_call: -; clone_size: -; j_call: TRBJ1-6; cdr3_aa: CASSRLEGQVNSPLHF; cdr3_nt: TGTGCCAGCAGTCGCCTTGAAGGACAAGTTAATTCACCCCTCCACTTT
v_call: TRBV19; d_call: TRBD2; clone_size: -; j_call: TRBJ2-2; cdr3_aa: CASSPTSGRAGGGELFF; cdr3_nt: TGTGCCAGTTCCCCTACTAGCGGGAGGGCCGGGGGCGGGGAGCTGTTTTTT
v_call: TRBV11-2; d_call: -; clone_size: -; j_call: TRBJ2-5; cdr3_aa: CASSFGGVETQYF; cdr3_nt: TGTGCCAGCAGCTTCGGGGGAGTGGAGACCCAGTACTTC
v_call: TRBV6-5; d_call: -; clone_size: -; j_call: TRBJ1-2; cdr3_aa: CASSYTRTALGYGYTF; cdr3_nt: TGTGCCAGCAGTTATACGAGGACAGCTCTTGGCTATGGCTACACCTTC
v_call: TRBV15; d_call: -; clone_size: once; j_call: TRBJ2-1; cdr3_aa: CATSREQFGAYNEQFF; cdr3_nt: TGTGCCACCAGCAGAGAGCAATTCGGGGCTTACAATGAGCAGTTCTTC
v_call: TRBV27; d_call: TRBD2; clone_size: -; j_call: TRBJ2-5; cdr3_aa: CASSPGVAGAPETQYF; cdr3_nt: TGTGCCAGCAGCCCTGGGGTTGCGGGAGCCCCCGAGACCCAGTACTTC
v_call: TRBV2; d_call: TRBD2; clone_size: -; j_call: TRBJ2-1; cdr3_aa: CASTSGRVNEQFF; cdr3_nt: TGTGCCAGTACTAGCGGGAGAGTCAATGAGCAGTTCTTC
v_call: TRBV11-2; d_call: -; clone_size: -; j_call: TRBJ2-7; cdr3_aa: CASSLAGGTYEQYF; cdr3_nt: TGTGCCAGCAGCTTAGCCGGCGGGACCTACGAGCAGTACTTC
v_call: TRBV6-6; d_call: -; clone_size: -; j_call: TRBJ2-2; cdr3_aa: CASRASNTGELFF; cdr3_nt: TGTGCCAGCAGGGCCTCGAACACCGGGGAGCTGTTTTTT
v_call: TRBV5-4; d_call: TRBD2; clone_size: -; j_call: TRBJ2-5; cdr3_aa: CASSGTSGTETQYF; cdr3_nt: TGTGCCAGCAGCGGGACTAGCGGGACAGAGACCCAGTACTTC
v_call: TRBV15; d_call: -; clone_size: few; j_call: TRBJ1-6; cdr3_aa: CATAPSSYNSPLHF; cdr3_nt: TGTGCCACCGCCCCGAGCTCCTATAATTCACCCCTCCACTTT
v_call: TRBV5-1; d_call: TRBD2; clone_size: -; j_call: TRBJ2-5; cdr3_aa: CASSQGLAGGAETQYF; cdr3_nt: TGCGCCAGCAGCCAGGGACTAGCGGGAGGAGCAGAGACCCAGTACTTC
v_call: TRBV18; d_call: -; clone_size: -; j_call: TRBJ2-5; cdr3_aa: CASSPMGLGETQYF; cdr3_nt: TGTGCCAGCTCACCTATGGGTCTAGGGGAGACCCAGTACTTC
v_call: TRBV9; d_call: -; clone_size: -; j_call: TRBJ2-1; cdr3_aa: CASSSNTNNEQFF; cdr3_nt: TGTGCCAGCAGCTCAAACACCAACAATGAGCAGTTCTTC
v_call: TRBV6-5; d_call: -; clone_size: -; j_call: TRBJ2-3; cdr3_aa: CASSNRPDSADTQYF; cdr3_nt: TGTGCCAGCAGTAACCGCCCGGACAGTGCAGATACGCAGTATTTT
v_call: TRBV18; d_call: -; clone_size: -; j_call: TRBJ2-2; cdr3_aa: CASLITTNTGELFF; cdr3_nt: TGTGCCAGCCTAATTACTACGAACACCGGGGAGCTGTTTTTT
v_call: TRBV19; d_call: TRBD2; clone_size: -; j_call: TRBJ2-1; cdr3_aa: CASSIPGGSNNEQFF; cdr3_nt: TGTGCCAGTAGTATTCCCGGCGGGAGCAACAATGAGCAGTTCTTC
v_call: TRBV23-1; d_call: -; clone_size: -; j_call: TRBJ1-5; cdr3_aa: CASSQSGHSNQPQHF; cdr3_nt: TGCGCCAGCAGTCAATCGGGACATAGCAATCAGCCCCAGCATTTT
v_call: TRBV11-1; d_call: -; clone_size: few; j_call: TRBJ2-7; cdr3_aa: CASSQAGSHYEQYF; cdr3_nt: TGTGCCAGCAGCCAGGCAGGGTCTCACTACGAGCAGTACTTC
v_call: TRBV11-1; d_call: -; clone_size: -; j_call: TRBJ2-5; cdr3_aa: CASSLWERYGTQYF; cdr3_nt: TGTGCCAGCAGCTTATGGGAGAGATATGGGACCCAGTACTTC
v_call: TRBV14; d_call: -; clone_size: -; j_call: TRBJ1-1; cdr3_aa: CASSPYRQTGSSAFF; cdr3_nt: TGTGCCAGCAGCCCTTATCGCCAGACAGGTTCATCTGCTTTCTTT
v_call: TRBV19; d_call: TRBD2; clone_size: -; j_call: TRBJ2-1; cdr3_aa: CASSPRLAASSYNEQFF; cdr3_nt: TGTGCCAGTAGTCCCCGACTAGCCGCAAGCTCCTACAATGAGCAGTTCTTC
v_call: TRBV18; d_call: TRBD1; clone_size: -; j_call: TRBJ1-6; cdr3_aa: CASSPTGEDSPLHF; cdr3_nt: TGTGCCAGCTCACCAACAGGGGAGGATTCACCCCTCCACTTT
v_call: TRBV29-1; d_call: TRBD2; clone_size: -; j_call: TRBJ2-3; cdr3_aa: CSVEYGILAGGLTDTQYF; cdr3_nt: TGCAGCGTTGAATATGGCATACTAGCGGGAGGTCTCACAGATACGCAGTATTTT
v_call: TRBV18; d_call: TRBD2; clone_size: -; j_call: TRBJ2-2; cdr3_aa: CASSSTSANTGELFF; cdr3_nt: TGTGCCAGCTCCTCGACTAGCGCTAACACCGGGGAGCTGTTTTTT
v_call: TRBV18; d_call: -; clone_size: -; j_call: TRBJ2-4; cdr3_aa: CASSTGVTKNIQYF; cdr3_nt: TGTGCCAGCTCCACGGGGGTGACAAAAAACATTCAGTACTTC
v_call: TRBV6-5; d_call: TRBD2; clone_size: -; j_call: TRBJ2-7; cdr3_aa: CASSSSGEGHHEQYF; cdr3_nt: TGTGCCAGCAGCTCGTCGGGGGAGGGCCACCACGAGCAGTACTTC
v_call: TRBV3-1/TRBV3-2; d_call: -; clone_size: -; j_call: TRBJ1-1; cdr3_aa: CASSPWGGTEAFF; cdr3_nt: TGTGCCAGCAGCCCTTGGGGTGGGACTGAAGCTTTCTTT
v_call: TRBV28; d_call: -; clone_size: -; j_call: TRBJ1-2; cdr3_aa: CASSPGTRGYTF; cdr3_nt: TGTGCCAGCAGTCCGGGGACACGCGGCTACACCTTC
v_call: TRBV6-5; d_call: TRBD1; clone_size: -; j_call: TRBJ1-5; cdr3_aa: CASGPTGGGGQPQHF; cdr3_nt: TGTGCCAGCGGGCCGACAGGGGGCGGAGGGCAGCCCCAGCATTTT